One and the same sample provided the 24 T cell receptor beta chains below, sequenced in a study of T cell responses to AZD1222 COVID-19 vaccine. Using immunoSEQ multiplex PCR, the repertoire was profiled, and TCRdb retains in-frame clones only, with some absent. The sample has 130,000 to 150,000 clones; 92% are singletons. The sequences come from peripheral blood, collected on day 0 of AZD1222 vaccination. The receptors stem from an adult in good health.

This chain joins TRBV7-9 and TRBJ2-5; D gene uncertain. The ends were cut back, 3 bases at V and 0 bases at J, with 8 bases in the middle. This CDR3 contains 14 residues. Looked up from germline, CDR1 is SEHNR and CDR2 is FQNEAQ (reference sequence). The CDR3 sequence is CASSFSLYQETQYF. Written as DNA, the CDR3 is TGTGCCAGCAGCTTTTCCCTGTACCAAGAGACCCAGTACTTC.

The rearrangement uses TRBV5-1 and TRBJ1-6; tentatively, D is TRBD1 (6 bases). The germline gives CDR1 SGHRS, CDR2 YFSETQ. The V and J ends lost 4 bases and 8 bases respectively, with 13 bases between them. This CDR3 spans 14 amino acids. In nucleotides, the CDR3 is TGCGCCAGCAGCGCCACAGGGAGGGATTCACCCCTCCACTTT. This translates into CASSATGRDSPLHF.

The gene calls are TRBV19 and TRBJ1-1, with TRBD1 matching over 7 bases. V dropped 0 bases and J dropped 11; count of bases not matched to a gene: 6. The CDR3 length is 13 residues. Germline lookup yields CDR1 LNHDA and CDR2 SQIVND (reference sequence). CDR3 nucleotides: TGTGCCAGTAGTATAGATACAGGGGTTCGGGCTTTCTTT. The encoded protein is CASSIDTGVRAFF. The full variable domain, with the rest looked up from reference TRBV19 and TRBJ1-1, is DGGITQSPKYLFRKEGQNVTLSCEQNLNHDAMYWYRQDPGQGLRLIYYSQIVNDFQKGDIAEGYSVSREKKESFPLTVTSAQKNPTAFYLCASSIDTGVRAFFGQGTRLTVV.

The chain carries TRBV19 and TRBJ2-5, with D possibly being TRBD1 (6 bases). V was cut by 6 bases and J by 5 bases, with 13 bases left in between. CDR1 and CDR2 from the germline V gene are LNHDA and SQIVND (reference sequence). The CDR3 loop spans 13 amino acids. In DNA form, the CDR3 reads TGTGCCAGTAGGGATACAGGGTTGGAGACCCAGTACTTC. Its protein product is CASRDTGLETQYF.

J is TRBJ2-5 and V is TRBV4-1; TRBD2 is a possible D gene (5 bases). CDR1 is MGHRA, CDR2 YSYEKL, per germline. The CDR3 totals 14 residues. Trimming took off 2 bases at V and 0 bases at J, with 7 bases between the two ends. CDR3 bases: TGCGCCAGCAGCCAACCCGGGAACCAAGAGACCCAGTACTTC. Its translation is CASSQPGNQETQYF.

The V gene is TRBV11-2, the J gene TRBJ1-4, with 9 bases identical to TRBD1. CDR1 SGHAT and CDR2 FQNNGV come from the germline V gene. The junction had 6 bases not matched to a gene; V was cut back by 5 bases and J by 8 bases. The CDR3 is made up of 14 amino acids. The CDR3 is CASSPGTGNEKLFF. Here the CDR3 DNA reads TGTGCCAGCAGCCCCGGGACAGGGAACGAAAAACTGTTTTTT.

This clone came up once. V usage is TRBV5-1 and J usage is TRBJ2-4; unclear D gene. The CDR3 sequence is 13 residues long. V was pared by 4 bases and J by 9 bases, with 14 bases between. Germline-derived CDR1 and CDR2 are SGHRS and YFSETQ. The CDR3 protein is CASSVDPRSIQYF. DNA of the CDR3: TGCGCCAGCAGCGTAGACCCTCGGAGCATTCAGTACTTC.

The chain links TRBV5-1 to TRBJ2-5; possibly TRBD1 for D (5 bases). The CDR3 contains 14 residues. Between the trimmed V and J ends, which lost 4 bases and 1 base, there was a span of 11 bases. Germline V CDR1 and CDR2: SGHRS, YFSETQ. The CDR3 protein is CASSPMTVQETQYF. The CDR3 DNA reads TGCGCCAGCAGCCCCATGACAGTCCAAGAGACCCAGTACTTC. Full variable domain (rest looked up from reference TRBV5-1 and TRBJ2-5): KAGVTQTPRYLIKTRGQQVTLSCSPISGHRSVSWYQQTPGQGLQFLFEYFSETQRNKGNFPGRFSGRQFSNSRSEMNVSTLELGDSALYLCASSPMTVQETQYFGPGTRLLVL.

V and J are TRBV18 and TRBJ2-1; D not certain. Germline V gives CDR1 KGHSH, CDR2 LQKENI. This CDR3 is built from 14 residues. V was trimmed by 3 bases and J by 2 bases, leaving 8 bases between them. The DNA for the CDR3 is TGTGCCAGCTCACCGGATAGGGCCTACAATGAGCAGTTCTTC. Its protein is CASSPDRAYNEQFF.

V gene TRBV10-2 combines with J gene TRBJ1-6; 7 bases are a match to TRBD1. Trimming cost V 0 bases and J 9 bases; bases outside gene matches: 5. Per germline, CDR1 WSHSY and CDR2 SAAADI. The CDR3 is 15 residues long. The CDR3 DNA is TGCGCCAGCAGTGAGTCGAGGGCAGGGGGTTCACCCCTCCACTTT. It encodes CASSESRAGGSPLHF.

The J gene is TRBJ1-2, the V gene TRBV28; D gene unclear. From germline, CDR1 is MDHEN and CDR2 SYDVKM. The CDR3 runs to 13 residues. V lost 6 bases, J lost 8 bases, and 16 bases lay in between. This CDR3 is CASSRPGKGGYTF. The DNA for the CDR3 is TGTGCCAGCAGCCGGCCGGGGAAGGGCGGCTACACCTTC.

This clone turned up a few times. V usage is TRBV7-9 and J usage is TRBJ2-5; 8 bases are shared with TRBD1. There are 14 residues in the CDR3. CDR1 is SEHNR and CDR2 is FQNEAQ in the germline V gene (reference sequence). V dropped 5 bases and J dropped 2; count of bases not matched to a gene: 4. Written as DNA, the CDR3 is TGTGCCAGCAGCCGAGACAGGGGACAAGAGACCCAGTACTTC. It translates to CASSRDRGQETQYF.

This clone was found a few times. The chain couples TRBV5-1 to TRBJ1-6, with no clear D. The CDR3 spans 16 residues. Trimming removed 0 bases at V and 6 bases at J, with 13 bases between. The germline CDR1 and CDR2 sequences are SGHRS and YFSETQ. The CDR3: CASSLDQSAGNSPLHF. The CDR3 DNA is TGCGCCAGCAGCTTGGATCAATCCGCGGGTAATTCACCCCTCCACTTT. The variable domain in full, with the rest retrieved from reference TRBV5-1 and TRBJ1-6, is KAGVTQTPRYLIKTRGQQVTLSCSPISGHRSVSWYQQTPGQGLQFLFEYFSETQRNKGNFPGRFSGRQFSNSRSEMNVSTLELGDSALYLCASSLDQSAGNSPLHFGNGTRLTVT.

V and J are TRBV6-5 and TRBJ1-5; 7 bases agree with TRBD1. The V segment lost 6 bases and the J segment 2 bases; nucleotides outside the gene matches: 7. Germline V gene data show CDR1 as MNHEY and CDR2 as SVGAGI. This CDR3 contains 15 residues. The CDR3 sequence is CASSPTGVRNQPQHF. The DNA for the CDR3 is TGTGCCAGCAGCCCAACAGGGGTTCGCAATCAGCCCCAGCATTTT.

The CDR3 nucleotides read TGTGCCAGCAGATTGGGGGGCTCCTACGAGCAGTACTTC. Amino acids: CASRLGGSYEQYF. The chain couples TRBV28 to TRBJ2-7; D is possibly TRBD2 (6 bases). This CDR3 comprises 13 residues. Germline assignment: CDR1 MDHEN and CDR2 SYDVKM. V gave up 6 bases and J gave up 0 bases, with 9 bases separating them.

The chain uses TRBV30 and TRBJ2-4; TRBD2 matches at 7 bases. Germline CDR1 and CDR2: GTSNPN and SVGIG (reference sequence). This CDR3 spans 14 amino acids. Germline trimming cut 1 base from V and 8 bases from J; bases unmatched to any gene: 8. The CDR3 reads CAWSALRGVDIQYF. The CDR3 DNA follows: TGTGCCTGGAGTGCCCTCCGGGGGGTGGACATTCAGTACTTC.

The rearrangement joins TRBV6-2 or TRBV6-3 to TRBJ2-5, with TRBD2 identical over 13 bases. The ends lost 2 bases at V and 5 bases at J; junction bases unmatched: 5. This CDR3 contains 16 residues. Germline values: CDR1 MNHEY, CDR2 SVGEGT. CDR3 loop: CASSYRTSGGVETQYF. The DNA of the CDR3 is TGTGCCAGCAGTTACCGGACTAGCGGGGGCGTGGAGACCCAGTACTTC.

The CDR3 protein is CASSANNSPLHF. CDR3 coding DNA: TGTGCCAGCAGTGCTAATAATTCACCCCTCCACTTT. The V gene is TRBV2, the J gene TRBJ1-6, with D hard to call. CDR3 length equals 12 residues. The V gene lost 4 bases and the J gene lost 5 bases, with 3 bases spanning the gap. The germline CDR1 and CDR2 sequences are SNHLY and FYNNEI.

J is TRBJ2-3 and V is TRBV11-3; 9 positions agree with TRBD1. The J segment lost 2 bases and the V segment lost 5 bases, leaving 11 bases of the junction unmatched. Germline lookup yields CDR1 SGHNT and CDR2 YENEEA. The CDR3 is 17 residues long. The CDR3 reads CASSVGVQGAITDTQYF. The CDR3 nucleotides are TGTGCCAGCAGCGTGGGGGTACAGGGGGCGATCACAGATACGCAGTATTTT. Full variable domain (missing parts from reference TRBV11-3 and TRBJ2-3): EAGVVQSPRYKIIEKKQPVAFWCNPISGHNTLYWYLQNLGQGPELLIRYENEEAVDDSQLPKDRFSAERLKGVDSTLKIQPAELGDSAVYLCASSVGVQGAITDTQYFGPGTRLTVL.

The chain uses TRBV5-4 and TRBJ1-2; the match to TRBD1 covers 9 bases. The V segment lost 0 bases and the J segment 4 bases; nucleotides outside the gene matches: 4. CDR3 length: 15 residues. Germline V CDR1 and CDR2: SGHNT, YYREEE (reference sequence). The CDR3 DNA reads as TGTGCCAGCAGCTTGGCGGGACAGGGAGTCTATGGCTACACCTTC. This gives the protein CASSLAGQGVYGYTF.

This clone showed up just once. The CDR3 here is CAISEPAGGVITEAFF. The DNA of the CDR3 is TGTGCCATCAGTGAGCCGGCCGGGGGGGTAATCACTGAAGCTTTCTTT. This sequence joins TRBV10-3 and TRBJ1-1; the D gene is possibly TRBD1 (5 bases). Trimming removed 2 bases at V and 4 bases at J, with 17 bases between. Germline CDR1 reads ENHRY; CDR2 reads SYGVKD. This CDR3 is built from 16 residues.

In nucleotides, the CDR3 is TGCAGCGTCCGGTCTTCATCGGGGGGTAACTATGGCTACACCTTC. Translation gives CSVRSSSGGNYGYTF. The chain uses TRBV29-1 and TRBJ1-2, with a possible D match to TRBD1 (5 bases). Germline loops: CDR1 SQVTM, CDR2 ANQGSEA. Deletions cut 6 bases from V and 1 base from J, with 18 bases between. The CDR3 is 15 residues long.

This clone was observed a single time. The chain uses TRBV5-1 and TRBJ1-5; D is unclear. There are 15 residues in the CDR3. The V end lost 5 bases, the J end lost 1 base, and 13 bases lay between the germline ends. The V gene's germline CDR1 is SGHRS and CDR2 YFSETQ. Here the CDR3 reads CASRMDLGSNQPQHF. The CDR3 DNA reads as TGCGCCAGCAGAATGGACCTGGGCAGCAATCAGCCCCAGCATTTT.

This clone was seen a handful of times. The J gene is TRBJ1-4, the V gene TRBV5-1; D might be TRBD1 (6 bases). The CDR3 contains 15 residues. V was clipped by 5 bases and J by 3 bases, with 14 bases between them. The germline V gene encodes CDR1 SGHRS and CDR2 YFSETQ. The CDR3 region has the DNA TGCGCCAGCAGTGTTGATGGACAGCCTAATGAAAAACTGTTTTTT. Its protein is CASSVDGQPNEKLFF.